The rows below give T cell receptor beta chains drawn from one sample of a study of vaccination and CD4 T cells after COVID-19. Their cognate antigens are unknown. TCRdb re-called the PCR reads through MiXCR, storing one row per CDR3 protein. The sample includes 15,000 to 20,000 distinct CDR3 sequences, approximately 50% of them seen just once. Sequenced material: CD4+ T cells from blood, cultured in vitro, taken about 7 months after SARS-CoV-2 vaccination. The origin of the receptors is a human donor who had recovered from COVID-19. Both conserved end residues are part of each CDR3. The D gene is left open where the match is weak. The size entry is marked missing in some rows and otherwise reads once, few, many or a size class.

v_call	d_call	j_call	clone_size	cdr3_nt	cdr3_aa
TRBV20-1	.	TRBJ1-5	few	TGCAGTGCTAGCGGTTATAGCAATCAGCCCCAGCATTTT	CSASGYSNQPQHF
TRBV28	.	TRBJ2-1	.	TGTGCCATAGGGACCTACAATGAGCAGTTCTTC	CAIGTYNEQFF
TRBV5-4	.	TRBJ2-7	.	TGTGCCAGCAGCCCGGACTCAGTAGAGCAGTACTTC	CASSPDSVEQYF
TRBV6-1	.	TRBJ2-3	.	TGTGCCACCAAGGTCGGCCGAAGCACAGATACGCAGTATTTT	CATKVGRSTDTQYF
TRBV6-5	.	TRBJ1-6	few	TGTGCCAGCAGTTACGGGGCAGGTGAAGGTTCACCCCTCCACTTT	CASSYGAGEGSPLHF
TRBV5-6	.	TRBJ1-1	.	TGTGCCAGCAGCGGAGGATCCAACACTGAAGCTTTCTTT	CASSGGSNTEAFF
TRBV20-1	.	TRBJ2-5	.	TGCAGTGCGGGGTCCCTTTACCAAGAGACCCAGTACTTC	CSAGSLYQETQYF
TRBV2	.	TRBJ1-1	.	TGTGCCAGCTCGACAGGTAACACTGAAGCTTTCTTT	CASSTGNTEAFF
TRBV20-1	.	TRBJ2-5	once	TGCAGTGCGCGGGACTGGAGAGAGACCCAGTACTTC	CSARDWRETQYF
TRBV6-1	TRBD2	TRBJ2-1	.	TGTGCCAGCAGTGAAGCGATGACTAGCGGGAGGCCCAAGCAGTTCTTC	CASSEAMTSGRPKQFF
TRBV7-6	TRBD1	TRBJ2-5	.	TGTGCCAGCAGCCACCCAGAAGGACAGGGGGCGCTTGGGATTGGGGAGACCCAGTACTTC	CASSHPEGQGALGIGETQYF
TRBV7-9	TRBD1	TRBJ1-1	.	TGTGCCAGCAGCGCACAGGGGATCACTGAAGCTTTCTTT	CASSAQGITEAFF
TRBV20-1	.	TRBJ2-5	few	TGCAGTGCTAGAGACAGGGTTCGGGGCCAAGAGACCCAGTACTTC	CSARDRVRGQETQYF
TRBV7-9	.	TRBJ2-5	medium-sized	TGTGCCAGCAGCTTACAGGGTGGGGACCAAGAGACCCAGTACTTC	CASSLQGGDQETQYF
TRBV27	.	TRBJ2-1	few	TGTGCCAGCAGTCCCAGGGTAATAGGCAATGAGCAGTTCTTC	CASSPRVIGNEQFF
TRBV7-2	.	TRBJ2-5	.	TGTGCCAGCAGCTTAAATGGGGGAGGCGAGACCCAGTACTTC	CASSLNGGGETQYF
TRBV20-1	.	TRBJ2-5	.	TGCAGTGCAAGTCACGTCAATTTAGAGACCCAGTACTTC	CSASHVNLETQYF
TRBV19	.	TRBJ2-7	few	TGTGCCAGCGCCGTTCAAGGGAAAGGCTACGAGCAGTACTTC	CASAVQGKGYEQYF
TRBV6-5	TRBD1	TRBJ1-6	.	TGTGCCAGCAGTTACAGGGGGCATATTTCACCCCTCCACTTT	CASSYRGHISPLHF
TRBV5-6	.	TRBJ2-7	once	TGTGCCAGCAGCAACTACTACGAGCAGTACTTC	CASSNYYEQYF
TRBV20-1	TRBD2	TRBJ2-1	.	TGCAGTGCTAGAGCTAGCGGTTTCTACAATGAGCAGTTCTTC	CSARASGFYNEQFF
TRBV7-3	TRBD2	TRBJ2-3	medium-sized	TGTGCCAGCAGCTTAGGAACTAGCGGGACGCAGTATTTT	CASSLGTSGTQYF
TRBV7-6	.	TRBJ2-2	few	TGTGCCAGCAGCTTATGGACGTCGAGGGGCACCGGGGAGCTGTTTTTT	CASSLWTSRGTGELFF
TRBV6-1	.	TRBJ1-1	few	TGTGCCAGCAGAGAACCGGGACAAACGAACACTGAAGCTTTCTTT	CASREPGQTNTEAFF
TRBV20-1	.	TRBJ2-7	.	TGCAGTGTACGGGGGATCACCTACGAGCAGTACTTC	CSVRGITYEQYF
TRBV6-1	TRBD2	TRBJ2-5	.	TGTGCCAGCAGTGGCCCCCGGGGCGGGGGGATACAAGAGACCCAGTACTTC	CASSGPRGGGIQETQYF
TRBV25-1	TRBD2	TRBJ2-3	.	TGTGCCGCCGGGGGGGGACTCGGCACGCAGTATTTT	CAAGGGLGTQYF
TRBV19	.	TRBJ2-7	.	TGTGCCAATAAAGAGTACGGGCAGGCGCGCTCCTACGAGCAGTACTTC	CANKEYGQARSYEQYF
TRBV20-1	TRBD2	TRBJ2-3	.	TGCAGTGTCCCACTAGCGGGGCATACGCAGTATTTT	CSVPLAGHTQYF
TRBV19	.	TRBJ1-5	.	TGTGCCAGTAGTCCACAGGGCCCGCCCCAGCATTTT	CASSPQGPPQHF
TRBV6-1	TRBD1	TRBJ2-3	.	TGTGCCAGCAGTGGGGGACAGGGGACAGATACGCAGTATTTT	CASSGGQGTDTQYF
TRBV24-1	.	TRBJ2-1	.	TGTGCCACCAGTGGATCTCTACGGGGAGGAGCGGCAAGATCCTACAATGAGCAGTTCTTC	CATSGSLRGGAARSYNEQFF
TRBV27	TRBD1	TRBJ1-6	.	TGTGCCAGCAGTATGGACAGGGCTTATAATTCACCCCTCCACTTT	CASSMDRAYNSPLHF
TRBV19	.	TRBJ1-5	.	TGTGCCAGTAGCGGCAGGGGAATTCAGCCCCAGCATTTT	CASSGRGIQPQHF
TRBV6-1	TRBD2	TRBJ2-1	few	TGTGCCAGCACTTCTGGACTAGCGGGGAATGAGCAGTTCTTC	CASTSGLAGNEQFF
TRBV6-1	TRBD1	TRBJ1-5	.	TGTGCCAGCAGTGAAAGGGGACAGGGCCCTGATCAGCCCCAGCATTTT	CASSERGQGPDQPQHF
TRBV7-2	TRBD1	TRBJ1-2	once	TGTGCCAGCAGCTGGGACAGGGAAAGGAACACCTTC	CASSWDRERNTF
TRBV19	TRBD2	TRBJ2-5	few	TGTGCCAGTAGTCAGGGACTAGCGGGAGTTGGGCAAGAGACCCAGTACTTC	CASSQGLAGVGQETQYF
TRBV15	TRBD1	TRBJ2-2	few	TGTGCCACCAGGGTTGCCGGGACAGGGATCACCGGGGAGCTGTTTTTT	CATRVAGTGITGELFF
TRBV20-1	TRBD2	TRBJ2-1	.	TGCAGTGCTAGAGTGGGGGGGACTAGCGGGAGTGGAAGCTCCTACAATGAGCAGTTCTTC	CSARVGGTSGSGSSYNEQFF